The 8 T cell receptor beta chains given below trace back to one sample, sequenced in a study of T-cell memory formation after mild COVID-19. One entry per CDR3 protein, called by TCRdb with MiXCR from the 5' RACE reads. The sample holds roughly 500,000 distinct CDR3 sequences, approximately 20% seen once. Sequencing used PBMCs or a T cell subset sorted from them (not recorded which). All receptors come from an adult woman who had mild COVID-19 (a few samples of this study predate the infection). Cell type and time point are not known.

In its sample, this clonotype was seen a few times. No DNA is shown, since the ends of the CDR3 on it are uncertain; the CDR3 is the one TCRdb lists. CDR3 sequence reads: CASSKNVTGPGSCFF. The V gene is TRBV21-1, the J gene TRBJ2-2; the tabulated D call, TRBD1, remains unverified against the DNA. TRBV21-1 is listed as a pseudogene. The CDR3 has 15 residues if both end residues are counted.

This clonotype turned up a few times. The chain carries TRBV4-2 and TRBJ1-1, with D uncertain. The V gene lost 0 bases and the J gene lost 6 bases, with 11 bases spanning the gap. This CDR3 spans 14 amino acids. Germline-derived CDR1 and CDR2 are LGHNA and YNFKEQ. The CDR3 DNA sequence: TGTGCCAGCAGCCAAGAAGGATTCACGGCTGAAGCTTTCTTT. This translates into CASSQEGFTAEAFF.

The rearrangement uses TRBV5-1 and TRBJ2-1; D possibly corresponds to TRBD2 (6 bases). The V and J ends lost 0 bases and 4 bases respectively, with 14 bases between them. The CDR3 loop spans 16 amino acids. Germline V CDR1 and CDR2: SGHRS, YFSETQ. The CDR3 sequence: CASSLAVGLSYNEQFF. The DNA for the CDR3 is TGCGCCAGCAGCTTGGCTGTGGGACTGAGTTACAATGAGCAGTTCTTC.

This clonotype was counted between two and nine times. The rearrangement links TRBV2 to TRBJ1-3; D ambiguous. Between the trimmed V and J ends, which lost 7 bases and 0 bases, there was a span of 7 bases. CDR3 length: 13 amino acids. Germline loops: CDR1 SNHLY, CDR2 FYNNEI. Written as DNA, the CDR3 is TGTGCCAGCATACAGACCTCTGGAAACACCATATATTTT. It encodes CASIQTSGNTIYF.

The V call is TRBV24-1, the J call TRBJ2-1, with a tentative D call TRBD1 (6 bases). CDR1 and CDR2 from the germline V gene are KGHDR and SFDVKD. V was trimmed by 7 bases and J by 3 bases, leaving 9 bases between them. The CDR3 is 13 amino acids. The CDR3 reads CATRDRLYNEQFF. The CDR3 nucleotides are TGTGCCACCAGGGACAGACTCTACAATGAGCAGTTCTTC.

This clonotype was picked up one time. This sequence joins TRBV6-2 or TRBV6-3 and TRBJ2-1; 14 bases are a match to TRBD2. V was clipped by 4 bases and J by 12 bases; unmatched bases: 5. There are 14 residues in the CDR3. Germline V gene sequence: CDR1 MNHEY, CDR2 SVGEGT. The CDR3 coding sequence is TGTGCCAGCAGTTTGGGACTAGCGGGAGTCCCGCAGTTCTTC. Translation: CASSLGLAGVPQFF.

In its sample, this clonotype was seen a few times. V is TRBV2 and J is TRBJ1-2, with a tentative D call TRBD1 (6 bases). In germline, CDR1 is SNHLY, CDR2 FYNNEI. The CDR3 sequence is 13 residues long. V lost 6 bases, J lost 4 bases, and 12 bases lay in between. In DNA, the CDR3 is TGTGCCAGCAGAAGGACAGCTAGCTATGGCTACACCTTC. Translating it yields CASRRTASYGYTF.

This clonotype occurred once. This chain links TRBV4-1 with TRBJ1-2; possibly TRBD1 for D (6 bases). The V gene's germline CDR1 is MGHRA and CDR2 YSYEKL. The CDR3 runs 16 residues. V lost 1 base, J lost 5 bases, and 17 bases lay in between. CDR3 residues: CASSQGGGQFGYGYTF. The CDR3 nucleotides read TGCGCCAGCAGCCAAGGTGGAGGACAGTTCGGATATGGCTACACCTTC.